This T cell receptor beta chain was profiled in a study of regulatory T cells in long-lasting Graves disease. CDR3 size: 14 residues. Germline V gene sequence: CDR1 ENHRY, CDR2 SYGVKD. V was cut by 4 bases and J by 0 bases, with 7 bases left in between. Combining iRepertoire HTBI primers with Arm-PCR of CDR3 regions, the authors built TCR beta libraries. TCRdb passed the multiplex PCR reads through MiXCR, listing each CDR3 protein once. The repertoire includes about 470,000 distinct CDR3 sequences, less than 25% of them detected once, and approximately 7.8% sits in the top ten. As to time point: persistent/refractory GD, antithyroid drugs over 5 years with positive TRAb. PBMC-derived RNA was used for the TCR library.

This chain connects TRBV10-3 to TRBJ1-3; D is possibly TRBD1 (5 bases). This receptor was taken from a female donor with Graves disease. The sequences come from peripheral blood mononuclear cells (PBMCs), collected when the disease was refractory, from a patient treated with antithyroid drugs. CDR3 in DNA: TGTGCCATCAGTGTCGGGGGCTCTGGAAACACCATATATTTT. This codes for CAISVGGSGNTIYF.